The 3 T cell receptor beta chains below all came from one sample that was sequenced in a study of shared clonotypes between healthy human individuals. Measured with immunoSEQ multiplex PCR; TCRdb has only the in-frame clones, and not every one. The profile shows some 550,000 clones, around 97% of them singletons. Sequenced sample: naive CD4+ T cells sorted from blood. Sample subset: CD45RA+ positively selected. Receptors were obtained from a woman aged 30 to 39 in good health.

The chain couples TRBV10-1 to TRBJ2-1, with 10 bases that match TRBD2. V lost 3 bases and J lost 8; bases outside the gene matches: 4. Germline V gene lookup returns CDR1 WNHNN and CDR2 SYGVQD (reference sequence). This CDR3 comprises 14 residues. This chain's CDR3 is CASSDSGGLDEQFF. The CDR3 DNA reads TGCGCCAGCAGTGATAGCGGGGGGTTGGATGAGCAGTTCTTC.

The chain links TRBV28 to TRBJ2-1; tentatively, D is TRBD1 (5 bases). V dropped 5 bases and J dropped 7 bases, with 9 bases sitting between them. Germline-derived CDR1 and CDR2 are MDHEN and SYDVKM. The CDR3 consists of 12 residues. The CDR3 bases are TGTGCCAGCAGTACGACAGTTAATGAGCAGTTCTTC. This sequence encodes CASSTTVNEQFF.

The rearrangement uses TRBV29-1 and TRBJ2-3; no firm D call. The CDR3 runs 14 residues. Germline assignment: CDR1 SQVTM and CDR2 ANQGSEA. This chain's CDR3 is CTIVVGGKTDTQYF. DNA of the CDR3: TGCACCATAGTAGTGGGTGGTAAAACAGATACGCAGTATTTT.